This T cell receptor (beta chain) appears in the sequencing data of a study of OX40 agonist ivuxolimab in advanced cancers. Study as a whole: There were three patients with partial responses, one having hepatocellular carcinoma and two cutaneous melanoma.

Concerning this clone: The antigen remains undetermined.

The assay was immunoSEQ multiplex PCR, and TCRdb's table has in-frame clones only and misses some. This repertoire shows tens of thousands of clones, roughly 80% found once; its top ten account for roughly 7.3%. The V gene lost 2 bases and the J gene lost 4 bases, with 9 bases spanning the gap. Germline-derived CDR1 and CDR2 are SNHLY and FYNNEI. The CDR3 consists of 14 residues. Study-wide findings and caveats: At doses 0.1 to 3.0 mg/kg, CD4+ and CD8+ clones expanded. Normalized T-cell clonal expansion was also low in some nonresponders.

This TCR was recovered from an adult with an advanced solid tumor such as melanoma, head and neck, liver or kidney cancer. The chain has TRBV2 and TRBJ1-5, with D maybe TRBD1 (5 bases). The input for sequencing was CD4+ or CD8+ T cells sorted from blood, taken in a trial of the OX40 agonist ivuxolimab. The chain's CDR3 is CASSERAGNQPQHF. For the CDR3, the DNA is TGTGCCAGCAGTGAACGGGCAGGGAATCAGCCCCAGCATTTT.